The 9 T cell receptor beta chains listed next were all sequenced from one sample in a study of blood T cell repertoires in COVID-19. The table came from immunoSEQ multiplex PCR; TCRdb's copy has only in-frame clones and leaves some out. The sample records about 210,000 clones, approximately 80% being singletons. The sequenced sample was peripheral blood. The receptors here all came from a woman older than 75 with COVID-19, enrolled during active disease.

In its sample, this clone was seen once. The chain combines TRBV18 with TRBJ2-2; 9 bases agree with TRBD1. With 3 bases clipped from V and 4 bases from J, the junction kept 9 bases outside the gene matches. There are 17 residues in the CDR3. In germline, CDR1 is KGHSH, CDR2 LQKENI. The CDR3 DNA follows: TGTGCCAGCTCACCGGGCGGGACAGGGCGAGCCACCGGGGAGCTGTTTTTT. As protein: CASSPGGTGRATGELFF.

V and J are TRBV5-4 and TRBJ2-3; TRBD2 matches 9 bases. Trimming cost V 4 bases and J 2 bases; bases outside gene matches: 8. There are 16 residues in the CDR3. The V gene's germline CDR1 is SGHNT and CDR2 YYREEE (reference sequence). The CDR3 region has the DNA TGTGCCAGCAGCAGATCTCGACTAGCGGCCACAGATACGCAGTATTTT. This gives the protein CASSRSRLAATDTQYF.

V gene TRBV12-3 or TRBV12-4 combines with J gene TRBJ1-1, with D uncertain. The CDR3 is made up of 12 amino acids. V gave up 3 bases and J gave up 7 bases, with 9 bases separating them. The CDR3 sequence is CASSLVGSEAFF. The CDR3 region has the DNA TGTGCCAGCAGTTTGGTTGGGAGTGAAGCTTTCTTT.

This clone appeared once. This sequence joins TRBV9 and TRBJ1-6; TRBD1 might be the D (6 bases). The germline gives CDR1 SGDLS, CDR2 YYNGEE. The V gene lost 2 bases and the J gene lost 5 bases, with 11 bases spanning the gap. The CDR3 is 15 residues long. CDR3 loop: CASSVLGQDNSPLHF. DNA for the CDR3: TGTGCCAGCAGCGTCCTGGGACAAGATAATTCACCCCTCCACTTT.

The rearrangement joins TRBV19 to TRBJ2-5; TRBD1 agrees at 10 bases. V lost 6 bases to trimming and J lost 5 bases; unmatched junction nucleotides: 9. CDR3 length: 15 amino acids. Per the germline V gene, CDR1 is LNHDA and CDR2 is SQIVND (reference sequence). The CDR3 sequence: CASRSTGQGTETQYF. The CDR3 coding sequence is TGTGCCAGTAGATCAACGGGACAGGGGACGGAGACCCAGTACTTC. The whole variable domain, filled in from reference TRBV19 and TRBJ2-5, reads DGGITQSPKYLFRKEGQNVTLSCEQNLNHDAMYWYRQDPGQGLRLIYYSQIVNDFQKGDIAEGYSVSREKKESFPLTVTSAQKNPTAFYLCASRSTGQGTETQYFGPGTRLLVL.

In DNA form, the CDR3 reads TGCGCCAGCAGCCCCAGCGGCCGGGGGGCCGGGATTGGTGCTTTCTTT. Protein: CASSPSGRGAGIGAFF. V usage is TRBV5-1 and J usage is TRBJ1-1; D possibly corresponds to TRBD1 (6 bases). The V and J ends lost 4 bases and 11 bases respectively, with 27 bases between them. Germline V gene data show CDR1 as SGHRS and CDR2 as YFSETQ. The CDR3 totals 16 residues.

The chain uses TRBV28 and TRBJ2-7, with D possibly TRBD1 on 5 matching bases. Germline loops: CDR1 MDHEN, CDR2 SYDVKM. Between the trimmed V and J ends, which lost 10 bases and 2 bases, there was a span of 18 bases. The CDR3 runs 14 residues. The CDR3 protein is CATQGKISPYEQYF. In nucleotides, the CDR3 is TGTGCCACCCAGGGAAAAATAAGCCCCTACGAGCAGTACTTC.

The V gene is TRBV7-2, the J gene TRBJ1-5; possible D gene TRBD1, 6 bases. V lost 4 bases, J lost 5 bases, and 15 bases lay in between. Germline loops: CDR1 SGHTA, CDR2 FQGNSA. The CDR3 loop spans 15 amino acids. CDR3 DNA: TGTGCCAGCAGCTCCCTAGGGGGGGCACATCAGCCCCAGCATTTT. Translated: CASSSLGGAHQPQHF.

The chain joins TRBV5-5 to TRBJ2-3; a weak D match, TRBD1 (6 bases). The CDR3 runs to 16 residues. V was shortened by 10 bases and J by 1 base, with 22 bases between the two germline ends. CDR1 is SGHKS and CDR2 is YYEKEE in the germline V gene (reference sequence). The CDR3 protein is CAAQLTEQGRTDTQYF. The CDR3 DNA reads TGTGCCGCCCAGCTCACAGAACAGGGCCGCACAGATACGCAGTATTTT.